This TCR beta chain comes out of a study of radiotherapy plus CTLA-4 blockade in lung cancer. Study background: Patients showed objective responses in about 20% of cases and disease control in less than 35%. Findings and caveats of the study: Alongside interferon-beta, early blood T cell clone dynamics were reportedly the best predictor of response.

With regard to this clone: Antigen: not known.

Sequencing was performed with immunoSEQ multiplex PCR; in TCRdb, only in-frame clones are kept and a portion is missing. The sample carries more than 90,000 clones, roughly 86% recorded once. Focal radiation with ipilimumab CTLA-4 blockade was given to patients with chemo-refractory metastatic non-small-cell lung cancer. This sequence was found in a human donor with non-small cell lung cancer that progressed on radiotherapy plus ipilimumab. Some clones in this sample may be carry-over from other donors' samples. Sequences were derived from peripheral blood, sampled from a patient treated with radiotherapy plus ipilimumab.

CDR3 coding DNA: TGTGCCAGCAGTGAAAGGGGCGATCTAAACTATGGCTACACCTTC. Protein product: CASSERGDLNYGYTF. The chain uses TRBV6-1 and TRBJ1-2; maybe TRBD1 (5 bases). The CDR3 spans 15 residues. The ends were cut back, 2 bases at V and 2 bases at J, with 12 bases in the middle. Germline loops: CDR1 MNHNS, CDR2 SASEGT.